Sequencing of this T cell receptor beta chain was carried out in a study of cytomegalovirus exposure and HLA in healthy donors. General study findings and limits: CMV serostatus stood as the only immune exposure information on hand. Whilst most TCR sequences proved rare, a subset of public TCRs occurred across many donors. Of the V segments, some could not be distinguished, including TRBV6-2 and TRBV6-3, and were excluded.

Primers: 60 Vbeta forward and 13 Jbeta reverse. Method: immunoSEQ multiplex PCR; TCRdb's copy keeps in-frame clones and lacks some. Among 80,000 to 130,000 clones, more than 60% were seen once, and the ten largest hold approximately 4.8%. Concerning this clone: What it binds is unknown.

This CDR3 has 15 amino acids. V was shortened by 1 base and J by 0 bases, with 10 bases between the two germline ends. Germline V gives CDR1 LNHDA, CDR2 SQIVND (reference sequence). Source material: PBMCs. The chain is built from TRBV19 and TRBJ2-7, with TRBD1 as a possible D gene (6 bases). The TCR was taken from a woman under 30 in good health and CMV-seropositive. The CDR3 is CASSIGAQGSYEQYF. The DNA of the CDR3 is TGTGCCAGTAGTATAGGGGCACAGGGCTCCTACGAGCAGTACTTC.